Here is one T cell receptor (beta chain) with its context. Its antigen is still unknown. This CDR3 comprises 18 residues. With V trimmed by 4 bases and J by 0 bases, 11 bases remained unmatched. CDR1 and CDR2 (germline): SGHRS, YFSETQ. These data come from a study of CD4 T cells in relation to SARS-CoV-2 and coronaviruses. Study in general: Median patient age was roughly 35 years, spanning 21 to 72 years.

Clones were sequenced by immunoSEQ multiplex PCR, and TCRdb holds only the in-frame ones, with some missing. The data show 35,000 to 40,000 clones, roughly 88% seen once. Study-level findings and limits: Samples before the pandemic and after infection were not matched within any donor.

The source is an adult with COVID-19. The sequencing input was memory CD4+ T cells from PBMCs. V is TRBV5-1 and J is TRBJ1-3, with 9 bases lining up with TRBD1. The CDR3 bases are TGCGCCAGCAGCCCGGAGGGACAGGGTCCGGGCTCTGGAAACACCATATATTTT. It specifies CASSPEGQGPGSGNTIYF.